This T cell receptor beta chain was sequenced for a study of human T cells and chemical hapten exposure (dated by TCRdb to about 2021). With respect to the entire study: For sensitization, 2% DPC in acetone was applied to a roughly 2 cm by roughly 2 cm area of upper inner arm skin. The study tracked peripheral blood TCR repertoire changes in vivo during primary and secondary sensitization to the hapten diphenylcyclopropenone (DPC) in alopecia patients. Patch tests used Finn chambers with 0.01% DPC on the upper back, scored after 6 days by International Contact Dermatitis Research Group standards. Patient blood was sampled pre-sensitization (week 0) and at 2, 6 and about 24 weeks after DPC sensitization. Most of the patients in the cohort were female, and the cohort covered alopecia areata with under or over 50% scalp involvement, alopecia totalis and alopecia universalis. Throughout the study period of around 25 weeks, patients also received therapeutic DPC doses to the scalp every week. Twenty-nine alopecia patients provided blood for TCR sequencing at one to four time points (pre-sensitization, 2, 6 and 24 weeks). Libraries were combined into a pool for sequencing, and differences in TCR yield between samples came mainly from small differences in library volumes within the pool.

Libraries came from RACE. For sequencing, a NextSeq 500 was employed. During library preparation, unique molecular identifiers were attached to individual cDNA molecules so that TCRs could be counted in a quantitative, reproducible way. For every blood RNA sample, sequencing covered both the TCR alpha and TCR beta chains. Per the original workflow: A median of around 100,000 TCRs per sample was observed, with a range of about 20,000 to 690,600. The Decombinator software suite was used to annotate V, J and CDR3 in the TCR reads. Every sample was subsampled to the same number of TCRs (28,000) for the PS versus PT1 abundance plots. TCRs were defined as expanded if absent before sensitization and observed at least eight times at the 2-week time point. TCRdb reprocessing: public reads trimmed at Q25 with fastp, clones called with MiXCR, in-frame beta chains kept. Each entry merges the rows of one CDR3 protein and shows their most common DNA and genes. TCRdb's processing, not the authors' own work, is the source of the V and J calls. The sample contains 110,000 or so distinct CDR3 sequences, less than 40% of them found a single time. The ten biggest clones cover less than 3% of the sample.

The junction shows trimming of 4 bases on V and 5 bases on J, and the gene matches do not reach 15 bases of it. CDR1 and CDR2 (SGDLS, YYNGEE) derive from the germline V gene. The CDR3 starts with the cysteine, ends with the phenylalanine, and has 17 residues. Of the read, only the CDR3 DNA is kept; its 51 bases are in frame from base 1. The time point label on this specimen signifies: patch test 3, about 24 weeks after DPC sensitization. The meaning of the sample's treatment or condition label: therapeutic diphenylcyclopropenone sensitization with weekly scalp DPC. At every patch-test visit, the blood draw took place before the patch test was put on. Patients were eligible if aged 18 to 70, diagnosed with alopecia and judged suitable for DPC therapy, and pregnant patients were excluded. Unfractionated whole blood was collected in Tempus Blood RNA tubes, and total RNA was extracted from that blood.

On the study overall, not on this receptor specifically: Expanded TCRs formed significantly more large CDR3 similarity clusters than pre-sensitization or healthy control sets, consistent with antigen-driven responses. The number of PT1 expanded TCRs positively correlated with patch test score, significant at thresholds 8, 16 and 32 but not 4. All patients had alopecia, a presumed autoimmune disease, so their immune response might differ from that of healthy individuals. Repeated subsampling changed both the strength of the expansion versus patch-test correlation and the threshold at which that correlation became significant. The number of TCRs above 1 in 1000 frequency did not change with DPC sensitization; there was no evidence of global repertoire structure alterations.

In this sample, this clonotype turned up a few times. No cognate antigen has been identified for it. No base quality information exists; no much larger clone differs at one position. The rearrangement combines TRBV9 with TRBJ2-3; 8 junctional bases match TRBD2. This clonotype originated in a man aged 40-49 years with alopecia areata. Some clones in this sample may be carry-over from other donors' samples. Here the sequenced sample was whole blood, taken in connection with sensitization to the hapten diphenylcyclopropenone (DPC). At the DNA level, the sequence is TGTGCCAGCAGCTCAAGCGGGGAGCGGGAGCGATTAGATACGCAGTATTTT. It encodes CASSSSGERERLDTQYF.